This T cell receptor beta chain is drawn from a study of shared clonotypes between healthy human individuals. The study's findings and limits: Only blood underwent sampling, and tissue repertoires likely differ. Roughly 5% was the fraction of naive CD4 clonotypes found shared across several donors. Relative to their counterparts shared across all four donors, non-shared clonotypes exhibited diminished generation probabilities.

Of note for this clone: As yet, its antigen is unknown.

As handled by the study authors: ImmunoSEQ supplied junction-only sequences lacking quality scores, so filtering was different. Produced via immunoSEQ multiplex PCR; TCRdb's table is partial and in-frame only. D and trimming come from the DNA, and the V and J calls and clone size come from that table. The data hold 300,000 to 400,000 clones, with around two thirds observed a single time. V lost 5 bases and J lost 0, with 11 bases in between. This CDR3 is 14 amino acids long. Germline lookup yields CDR1 SGHAT and CDR2 FQNNGV. Sequenced sample: memory CD4+ T cells sorted from blood. Subset: CD45RA-negative fraction. This sequence joins TRBV11-2 and TRBJ2-7, with D hard to call. This TCR was sampled from a young man in good health. The CDR3 nucleotides are TGTGCCAGCAGCCGCACAAAGAGCTCCTACGAGCAGTACTTC. It translates to CASSRTKSSYEQYF.